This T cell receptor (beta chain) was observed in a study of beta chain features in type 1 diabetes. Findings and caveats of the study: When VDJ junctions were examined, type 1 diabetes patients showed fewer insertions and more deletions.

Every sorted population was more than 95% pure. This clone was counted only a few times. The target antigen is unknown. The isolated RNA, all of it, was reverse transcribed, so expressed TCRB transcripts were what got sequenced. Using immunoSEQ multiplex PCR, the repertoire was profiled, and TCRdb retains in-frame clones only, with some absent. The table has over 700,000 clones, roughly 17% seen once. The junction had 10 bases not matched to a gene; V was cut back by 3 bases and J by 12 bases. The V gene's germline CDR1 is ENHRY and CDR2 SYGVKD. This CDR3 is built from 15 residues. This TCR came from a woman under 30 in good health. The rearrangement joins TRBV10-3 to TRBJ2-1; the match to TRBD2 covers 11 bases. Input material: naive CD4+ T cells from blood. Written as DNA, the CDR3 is TGTGCCATCAGTGAACTAGCGGGAGCCCAGGGAGGGCAGTTCTTC. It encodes CAISELAGAQGGQFF.